This T cell receptor (beta chain) was retrieved from a study of early T cells in non-severe SARS-CoV-2 infection. Overall study context: Unpaired chains resulted from sequencing bulk RNA of unsorted whole blood. Study results and caveats: In VDJdb matching, anti-spike CD8 responses were favored while private and CD4 specificities went missing.

There are 15 residues in the CDR3. V lost 0 bases to trimming and J lost 1 base; unmatched junction nucleotides: 2. Looked up from germline, CDR1 is LGHNA and CDR2 is YNFKEQ. This clonotype was picked up a small number of times. Its antigen remains unknown. Unique molecular identifiers were added to individual cDNA molecules. MiXCR, applied by TCRdb to the 5' RACE reads, yields one record per CDR3 protein. The data hold fewer than 75,000 distinct CDR3 sequences, with more than 15% observed a single time. The clonotype comes from an adult who was a healthcare worker with PCR-confirmed SARS-CoV-2 infection or an uninfected control (not recorded which). Material: whole blood, obtained at baseline. The chain has TRBV4-2 and TRBJ1-1, with 7 positions matching TRBD1. DNA of the CDR3: TGTGCCAGCAGCCAAGAGGGGACAGCGAACACTGAAGCTTTCTTT. Translating gives CASSQEGTANTEAFF.